Listed below are T cell receptor beta chains from one sample, sequenced in a study of T-cell reconstitution after alpha-beta-depleted transplantation in children. From the PCR reads, TCRdb called clonotypes with MiXCR, one entry per CDR3 protein. The sample has 500,000 to 650,000 distinct CDR3 sequences; 10% to 15% are singletons. Material: PBMCs, mostly from graft donor cells, obtained 360 days after TCRalphabeta/CD19-depleted stem cell transplant. All receptors come from a male patient younger than 18 who had a stem cell transplant for acute myeloid leukemia, so the T cells may come from the graft donor. The CDR3 runs from the conserved cysteine through the conserved F or W. Fields, in order: V gene, clone size, J gene, D gene, CDR3 length, CDR3 DNA, CDR3 protein. The D gene is left open where the match is weak. Size is stated for part of the rows, as once, few or many counts, or as a class when the clone is expanded.

TRBV28	many	TRBJ2-7	TRBD2	14	TGTGCCAGCAGTTTCGGGGGGGCCGTGGACGAGCAGTACTTC	CASSFGGAVDEQYF
TRBV6-2/TRBV6-3	few	TRBJ2-7	.	18	TGTGCCAGCAGTTACACACAGACAGAAAGCAAAATTTCCTACGAGCAGTACTTC	CASSYTQTESKISYEQYF
TRBV29-1	.	TRBJ2-2	.	13	TGCAGCACTTCGGGACGTAACACCGGGGAGCTGTTTTTT	CSTSGRNTGELFF
TRBV28	.	TRBJ2-7	.	11	TGTGCCACGGACGGGTCCTACGAGCAGTACTTC	CATDGSYEQYF
TRBV12-3/TRBV12-4	many	TRBJ2-2	.	14	TGTGCCAGCACCGGCCAACGGGGCACCGGGGAGCTGTTTTTT	CASTGQRGTGELFF
TRBV5-1	.	TRBJ2-1	.	17	TGCGCCAGCGTCCCTCTCTCGGGGGGCGTCTCCTACAATGAGCAGTTCTTC	CASVPLSGGVSYNEQFF
TRBV30	many	TRBJ2-1	TRBD2	13	TGTGCCTGGAGCAGCGGGAGGGCGTTTGAGCAGTTCTTC	CAWSSGRAFEQFF
TRBV7-9	few	TRBJ2-2	.	17	TGTGCCAGCAGCTTAGCTAGGCTAGCGTACAACACCGGGGAGCTGTTTTTT	CASSLARLAYNTGELFF
TRBV15	.	TRBJ2-1	.	14	TGTGCCACCAGCAGTAGTCTCATGCACAATGAGCAGTTCTTC	CATSSSLMHNEQFF
TRBV9	few	TRBJ2-7	.	13	TGTGCCAGCAGCAAAGGGGCCAACGACGAGCAGTACTTC	CASSKGANDEQYF
TRBV7-2	.	TRBJ2-5	.	14	TGTGCCAGCAGCTTCACAGCCATCCAAGAGACCCAGTACTTC	CASSFTAIQETQYF
TRBV12-3/TRBV12-4	few	TRBJ2-7	TRBD2	14	TGTGCCAGCAGTTTATGGGGAGGGGAGTACGAGCAGTACTTC	CASSLWGGEYEQYF
TRBV3-1	.	TRBJ2-7	.	14	TGTGCCTGCAGCCACAAATGGGGAACCTACGAGCAGTACTTC	CACSHKWGTYEQYF
TRBV25-1	.	TRBJ2-1	.	14	TGTGCCAGCAGTGAGTCCGGTTCCTACAATGAGCAGTTCTTC	CASSESGSYNEQFF
TRBV6-1	.	TRBJ2-5	.	15	TGTGCCAGCACCAAACCGAGGGCAGGCCAAGAGACCCAGTACTTC	CASTKPRAGQETQYF
TRBV7-2	few	TRBJ1-2	.	15	TGTGCCAGCAGCTTACTACCGGGACTCGACTATGGCTACACCTTC	CASSLLPGLDYGYTF
TRBV12-3/TRBV12-4	.	TRBJ2-7	.	16	TGTGCCAGCAGTTTCGTTGACGGAGGGAGCTCCTACGAGCAGTACTTC	CASSFVDGGSSYEQYF
TRBV20-1	many	TRBJ2-7	.	13	TGCAGTGCTAGAGGAGTGGAGGTCTACGAGCAGTACTTC	CSARGVEVYEQYF
TRBV28	few	TRBJ2-1	TRBD1	15	TGTGCCAGCAGTTTAGACAGGGGTAAGGGCAATGAGCAGTTCTTC	CASSLDRGKGNEQFF
TRBV29-1	.	TRBJ2-1	.	13	TGCAGCGTTGAAGGCAGGGTGCACAATGAGCAGTTCTTC	CSVEGRVHNEQFF
TRBV29-1	many	TRBJ2-5	.	11	TGCAGCGTCCCAAGGGACGAGACCCAGTACTTC	CSVPRDETQYF
TRBV28	.	TRBJ2-3	.	17	TGTGCCAGCAGTTTAGTTTCCTGGAGCCTCAGCACAGATACGCAGTATTTT	CASSLVSWSLSTDTQYF